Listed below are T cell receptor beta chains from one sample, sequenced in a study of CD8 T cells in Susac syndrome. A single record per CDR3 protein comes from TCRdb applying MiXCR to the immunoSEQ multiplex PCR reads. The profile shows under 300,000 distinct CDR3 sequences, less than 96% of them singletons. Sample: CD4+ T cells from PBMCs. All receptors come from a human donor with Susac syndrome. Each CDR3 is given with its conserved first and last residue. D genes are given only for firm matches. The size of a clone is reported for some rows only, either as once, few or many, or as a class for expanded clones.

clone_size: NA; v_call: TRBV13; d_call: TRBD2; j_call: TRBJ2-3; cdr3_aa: CASSLYSGNTDTQYF; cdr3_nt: TGTGCCAGCAGCTTGTACAGCGGGAACACAGATACGCAGTATTTT
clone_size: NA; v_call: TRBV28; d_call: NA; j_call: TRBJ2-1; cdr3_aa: CATAWDEQFF; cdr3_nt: TGTGCCACCGCGTGGGATGAGCAGTTCTTC
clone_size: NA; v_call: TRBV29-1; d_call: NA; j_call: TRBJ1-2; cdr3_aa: CSVATGGLRDGGYTF; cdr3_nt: TGCAGCGTTGCTACGGGGGGGCTCCGGGATGGCGGCTACACCTTC
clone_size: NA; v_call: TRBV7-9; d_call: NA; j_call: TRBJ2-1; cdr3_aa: CASSSVPSYNEQFF; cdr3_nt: TGTGCCAGCAGCAGTGTCCCCTCCTACAATGAGCAGTTCTTC
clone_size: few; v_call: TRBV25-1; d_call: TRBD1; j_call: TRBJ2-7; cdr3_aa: CASSSRGSYEQYF; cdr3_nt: TGTGCCAGCAGTAGCAGGGGGTCCTACGAGCAGTACTTC
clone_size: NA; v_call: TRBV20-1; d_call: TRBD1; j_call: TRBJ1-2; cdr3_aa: CSATKQGAGYGYTF; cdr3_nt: TGCAGTGCGACAAAACAGGGGGCCGGCTATGGCTACACCTTC
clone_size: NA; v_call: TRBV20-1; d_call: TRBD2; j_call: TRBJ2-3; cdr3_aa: CSAVLAGTTDTQYF; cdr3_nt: TGCAGTGCTGTACTAGCGGGAACCACAGATACGCAGTATTTT
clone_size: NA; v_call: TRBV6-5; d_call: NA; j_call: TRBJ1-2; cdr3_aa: CASSHRVPYGYTF; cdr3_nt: TGTGCCAGCAGTCACAGGGTTCCATATGGCTACACCTTC
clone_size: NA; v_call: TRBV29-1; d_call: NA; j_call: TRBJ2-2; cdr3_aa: CSVVRGDSNTGELFF; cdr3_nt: TGCAGCGTTGTACGGGGGGACAGCAACACCGGGGAGCTGTTTTTT
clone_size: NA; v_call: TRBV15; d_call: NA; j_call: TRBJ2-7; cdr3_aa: CATSTLSASYEQYF; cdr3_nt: TGTGCCACCAGCACCCTATCCGCCTCCTACGAGCAGTACTTC
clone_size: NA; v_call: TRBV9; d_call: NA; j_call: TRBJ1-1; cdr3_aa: CASSVGSGGNTEAFF; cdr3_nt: TGTGCCAGCAGCGTAGGTAGTGGGGGGAACACTGAAGCTTTCTTT
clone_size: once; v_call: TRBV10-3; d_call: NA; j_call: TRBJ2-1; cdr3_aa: CAISAGTYNEQFF; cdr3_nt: TGTGCCATCAGTGCGGGGACCTACAATGAGCAGTTCTTC
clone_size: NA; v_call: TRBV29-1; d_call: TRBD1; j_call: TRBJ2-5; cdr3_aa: CSVGDRVGETQYF; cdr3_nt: TGCAGCGTTGGAGACAGGGTTGGTGAGACCCAGTACTTC
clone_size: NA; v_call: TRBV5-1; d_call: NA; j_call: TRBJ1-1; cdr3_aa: CASSTGTPGTEAFF; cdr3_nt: TGCGCCAGCAGCACCGGGACCCCGGGGACTGAAGCTTTCTTT
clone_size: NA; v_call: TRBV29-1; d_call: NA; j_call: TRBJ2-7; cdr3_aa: CSVRTVRDPVSYF; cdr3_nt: TGCAGCGTCCGAACAGTCAGGGACCCCGTTTCGTACTTC
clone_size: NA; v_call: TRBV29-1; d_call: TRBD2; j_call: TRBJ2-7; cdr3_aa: CSVEEREGLYEQYF; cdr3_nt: TGCAGCGTTGAAGAGCGGGAGGGACTCTACGAGCAGTACTTC
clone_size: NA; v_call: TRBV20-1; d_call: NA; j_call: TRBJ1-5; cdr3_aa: CSAREHKPNQPQHF; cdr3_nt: TGCAGTGCTAGAGAGCACAAACCGAATCAGCCCCAGCATTTT
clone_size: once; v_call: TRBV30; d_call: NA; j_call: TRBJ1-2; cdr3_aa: CAWTGQFLGYTF; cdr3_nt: TGTGCCTGGACAGGACAGTTCCTTGGCTACACCTTC
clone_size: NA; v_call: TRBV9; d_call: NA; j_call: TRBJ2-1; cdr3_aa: CASSRTSISSYNEQFF; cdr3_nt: TGTGCCAGCAGCCGGACCTCCATAAGCTCCTACAATGAGCAGTTCTTC
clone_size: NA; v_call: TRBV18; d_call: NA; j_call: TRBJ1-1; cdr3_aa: CASSPTGIEAFF; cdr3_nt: TGTGCCAGCTCGCCTACAGGAATTGAAGCTTTCTTT
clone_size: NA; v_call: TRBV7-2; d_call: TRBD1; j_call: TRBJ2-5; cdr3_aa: CASSLGIGTGQETQYF; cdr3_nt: TGTGCCAGCAGCTTAGGCATCGGGACAGGACAAGAGACCCAGTACTTC
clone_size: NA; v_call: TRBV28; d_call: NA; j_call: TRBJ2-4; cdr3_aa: CASRDTGSAHDIQYF; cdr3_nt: TGTGCCAGCAGAGATACCGGGAGCGCACATGACATTCAGTACTTC
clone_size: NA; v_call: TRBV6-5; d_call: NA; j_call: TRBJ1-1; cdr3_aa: CASNPHGSNTEAFF; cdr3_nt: TGTGCCAGCAACCCCCATGGCAGCAACACTGAAGCTTTCTTT
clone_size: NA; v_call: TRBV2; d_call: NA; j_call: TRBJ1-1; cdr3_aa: CASTAGAGEMEAFF; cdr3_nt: TGTGCCAGCACCGCGGGAGCAGGGGAGATGGAAGCTTTCTTT
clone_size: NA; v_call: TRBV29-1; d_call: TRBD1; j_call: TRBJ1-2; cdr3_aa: CSVTHRGREYGYTF; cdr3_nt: TGCAGCGTTACCCACAGGGGCCGAGAGTATGGCTACACCTTC
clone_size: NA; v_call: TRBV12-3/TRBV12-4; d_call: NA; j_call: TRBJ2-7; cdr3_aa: CATGTHSEQYF; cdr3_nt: TGTGCCACCGGGACCCATTCCGAGCAGTACTTC
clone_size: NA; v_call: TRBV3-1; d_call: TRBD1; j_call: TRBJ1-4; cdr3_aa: CASSQEGQGASEKLFF; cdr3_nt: TGTGCCAGCAGCCAAGAGGGACAGGGGGCTAGCGAAAAACTGTTTTTT
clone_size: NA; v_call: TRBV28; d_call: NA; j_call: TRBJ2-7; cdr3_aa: CASRTSRDEQYF; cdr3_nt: TGTGCCAGCCGGACCTCGAGGGACGAGCAGTACTTC
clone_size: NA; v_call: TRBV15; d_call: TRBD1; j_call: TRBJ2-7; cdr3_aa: CATRRDRVNYEQYF; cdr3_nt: TGTGCCACCAGAAGAGACAGGGTAAACTACGAGCAGTACTTC
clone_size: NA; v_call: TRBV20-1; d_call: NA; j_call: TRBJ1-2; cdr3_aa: CSARGSIGGYGYTF; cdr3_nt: TGCAGTGCTAGAGGATCTATTGGGGGTTATGGCTACACCTTC
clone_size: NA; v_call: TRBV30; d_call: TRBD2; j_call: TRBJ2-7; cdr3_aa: CAWSSLLAGSEQYF; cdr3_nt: TGTGCCTGGAGTTCGTTACTAGCGGGATCCGAGCAGTACTTC
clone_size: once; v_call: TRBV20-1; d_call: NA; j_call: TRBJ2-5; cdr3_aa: CSVSEETQYF; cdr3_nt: TGCAGTGTTAGCGAAGAGACCCAGTACTTC
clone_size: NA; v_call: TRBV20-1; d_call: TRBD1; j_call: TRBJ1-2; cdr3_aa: CSAIRDSGYGYTF; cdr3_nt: TGCAGTGCCATAAGGGACAGCGGTTATGGCTACACCTTC
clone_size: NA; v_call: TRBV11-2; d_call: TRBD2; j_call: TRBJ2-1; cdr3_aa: CASSARLAGAENEQFF; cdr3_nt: TGTGCCAGCAGCGCTAGACTAGCGGGAGCTGAGAATGAGCAGTTCTTC
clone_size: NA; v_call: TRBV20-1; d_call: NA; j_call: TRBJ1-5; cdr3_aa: CSARDGQPQHF; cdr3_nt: TGCAGTGCGAGAGACGGTCAGCCCCAGCATTTT
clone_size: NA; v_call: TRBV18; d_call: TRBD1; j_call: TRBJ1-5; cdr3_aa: CASSPAGTGNQPQHF; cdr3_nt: TGTGCCAGCTCACCTGCCGGGACAGGTAATCAGCCCCAGCATTTT
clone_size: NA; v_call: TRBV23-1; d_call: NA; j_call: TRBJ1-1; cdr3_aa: CASSQPESTEAFF; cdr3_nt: TGCGCCAGCAGTCAGCCAGAGAGCACTGAAGCTTTCTTT
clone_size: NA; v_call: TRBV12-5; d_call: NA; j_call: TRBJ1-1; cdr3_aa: CASGPAVLEAFF; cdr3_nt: TGTGCTAGTGGTCCAGCGGTATTGGAAGCTTTCTTT
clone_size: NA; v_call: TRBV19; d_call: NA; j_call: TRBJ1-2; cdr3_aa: CASEGERSYTF; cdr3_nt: TGTGCCAGTGAAGGGGAGAGAAGCTACACCTTC
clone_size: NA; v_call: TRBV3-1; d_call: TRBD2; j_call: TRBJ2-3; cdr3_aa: CASSPTSGTADTQYF; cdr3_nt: TGTGCCAGCAGCCCGACTAGCGGGACCGCAGATACGCAGTATTTT
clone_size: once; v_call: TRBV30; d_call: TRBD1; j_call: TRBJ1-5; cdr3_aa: CAWSPPGQGRQPQHF; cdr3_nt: TGTGCCTGGAGTCCACCGGGACAGGGCCGTCAGCCCCAGCATTTT